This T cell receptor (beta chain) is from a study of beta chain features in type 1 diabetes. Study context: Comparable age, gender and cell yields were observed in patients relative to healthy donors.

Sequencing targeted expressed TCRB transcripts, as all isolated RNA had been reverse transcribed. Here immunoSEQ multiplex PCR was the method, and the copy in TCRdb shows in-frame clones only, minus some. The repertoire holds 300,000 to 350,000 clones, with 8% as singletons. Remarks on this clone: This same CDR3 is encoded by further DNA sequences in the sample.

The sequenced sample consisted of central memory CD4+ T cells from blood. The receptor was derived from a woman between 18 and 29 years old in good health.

The CDR3 protein is CASSARAHSDEQFF. Here the CDR3 DNA reads TGTGCCAGCAGCGCCCGGGCGCATTCGGATGAGCAGTTCTTC. This chain joins TRBV9 and TRBJ2-1, with no clear D. CDR1 is SGDLS, CDR2 YYNGEE, per germline. V shed 3 bases and J shed 8 bases, with 15 bases lying between them. This CDR3 is built from 14 residues.